This T cell receptor (beta chain) was sequenced during a study of cytomegalovirus exposure and HLA in healthy donors. This clone was counted between two and nine times. Its specificity is not known. V dropped 3 bases and J dropped 6 bases, with 5 bases sitting between them. CDR3 size: 11 residues. CDR1 and CDR2 from the germline V gene are LGHNA and YSLEER. PCR used 60 Vbeta primers and 13 Jbeta primers. This table comes from immunoSEQ multiplex PCR, and its TCRdb copy is limited to in-frame clones, with some not included. The data contain approximately 150,000 clones, 65% to 85% of them singletons. Study results and caveats: 87-base-pair reads could not separate some V segments, including TRBV6-2 and TRBV6-3. Most TCR sequences showed up rarely, but some public TCRs showed up in many donors.

Sequenced material: PBMCs. The clonotype originates from a male donor in good health and CMV-seronegative. The gene calls are TRBV4-3 and TRBJ1-2, with unresolved D. The CDR3 is CASSHVDGYTF. Here the CDR3 DNA reads TGCGCCAGCAGCCACGTCGATGGCTACACCTTC.